The T cell receptor (beta chain) under discussion was sequenced for a study of blood T cell repertoires in COVID-19. The V gene's germline CDR1 is SNHLY and CDR2 FYNNEI. Trimming left V 6 bases short and J 3 bases short, with 6 bases between. This CDR3 is 12 amino acids long. In the source study's methods: By means of reference gene primer amplification, nucleated cell counts were estimated. Clones were read by immunoSEQ multiplex PCR, and TCRdb kept only the in-frame ones, dropping some. The V and J calls and clone size were taken over from that table, and D and trimming were inferred from the DNA. The data show around 250,000 clones, about nine tenths seen once. Residents of 24 US areas, aged roughly 18 to 89 years, made up the participants. The study assigned cohorts using participant-reported clinical history. Each recovered donor of Cohort 3 presented with two negative PCRs, clearance, or symptom resolution.

The V gene is TRBV2, the J gene TRBJ1-3; D gene unclear. The clonotype was recovered from a man aged 18 to 29 who had recovered from COVID-19. The sequenced sample was PBMCs or T cells enriched from blood (not recorded which). This CDR3 is CASSERGNTIYF. The CDR3 bases are TGTGCCAGCAGCGAACGTGGAAACACCATATATTTT. The whole variable domain, remainder taken from reference TRBV2 and TRBJ1-3, is EPEVTQTPSHQVTQMGQEVILRCVPISNHLYFYWYRQILGQKVEFLVSFYNNEISEKSEIFDDQFSVERPDGSNFTLKIRSTKLEDSAMYFCASSERGNTIYFGEGSWLTVV.